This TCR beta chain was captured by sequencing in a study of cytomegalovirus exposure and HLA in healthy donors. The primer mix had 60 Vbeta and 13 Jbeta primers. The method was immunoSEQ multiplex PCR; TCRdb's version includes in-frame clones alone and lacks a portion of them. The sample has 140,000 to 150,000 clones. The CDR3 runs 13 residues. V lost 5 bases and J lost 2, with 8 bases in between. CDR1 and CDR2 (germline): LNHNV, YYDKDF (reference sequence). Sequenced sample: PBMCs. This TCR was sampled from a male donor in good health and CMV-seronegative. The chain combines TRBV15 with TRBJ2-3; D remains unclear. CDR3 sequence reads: CATSSTDTDTQYF. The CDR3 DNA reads TGTGCCACCAGCTCCACAGACACAGATACGCAGTATTTT.